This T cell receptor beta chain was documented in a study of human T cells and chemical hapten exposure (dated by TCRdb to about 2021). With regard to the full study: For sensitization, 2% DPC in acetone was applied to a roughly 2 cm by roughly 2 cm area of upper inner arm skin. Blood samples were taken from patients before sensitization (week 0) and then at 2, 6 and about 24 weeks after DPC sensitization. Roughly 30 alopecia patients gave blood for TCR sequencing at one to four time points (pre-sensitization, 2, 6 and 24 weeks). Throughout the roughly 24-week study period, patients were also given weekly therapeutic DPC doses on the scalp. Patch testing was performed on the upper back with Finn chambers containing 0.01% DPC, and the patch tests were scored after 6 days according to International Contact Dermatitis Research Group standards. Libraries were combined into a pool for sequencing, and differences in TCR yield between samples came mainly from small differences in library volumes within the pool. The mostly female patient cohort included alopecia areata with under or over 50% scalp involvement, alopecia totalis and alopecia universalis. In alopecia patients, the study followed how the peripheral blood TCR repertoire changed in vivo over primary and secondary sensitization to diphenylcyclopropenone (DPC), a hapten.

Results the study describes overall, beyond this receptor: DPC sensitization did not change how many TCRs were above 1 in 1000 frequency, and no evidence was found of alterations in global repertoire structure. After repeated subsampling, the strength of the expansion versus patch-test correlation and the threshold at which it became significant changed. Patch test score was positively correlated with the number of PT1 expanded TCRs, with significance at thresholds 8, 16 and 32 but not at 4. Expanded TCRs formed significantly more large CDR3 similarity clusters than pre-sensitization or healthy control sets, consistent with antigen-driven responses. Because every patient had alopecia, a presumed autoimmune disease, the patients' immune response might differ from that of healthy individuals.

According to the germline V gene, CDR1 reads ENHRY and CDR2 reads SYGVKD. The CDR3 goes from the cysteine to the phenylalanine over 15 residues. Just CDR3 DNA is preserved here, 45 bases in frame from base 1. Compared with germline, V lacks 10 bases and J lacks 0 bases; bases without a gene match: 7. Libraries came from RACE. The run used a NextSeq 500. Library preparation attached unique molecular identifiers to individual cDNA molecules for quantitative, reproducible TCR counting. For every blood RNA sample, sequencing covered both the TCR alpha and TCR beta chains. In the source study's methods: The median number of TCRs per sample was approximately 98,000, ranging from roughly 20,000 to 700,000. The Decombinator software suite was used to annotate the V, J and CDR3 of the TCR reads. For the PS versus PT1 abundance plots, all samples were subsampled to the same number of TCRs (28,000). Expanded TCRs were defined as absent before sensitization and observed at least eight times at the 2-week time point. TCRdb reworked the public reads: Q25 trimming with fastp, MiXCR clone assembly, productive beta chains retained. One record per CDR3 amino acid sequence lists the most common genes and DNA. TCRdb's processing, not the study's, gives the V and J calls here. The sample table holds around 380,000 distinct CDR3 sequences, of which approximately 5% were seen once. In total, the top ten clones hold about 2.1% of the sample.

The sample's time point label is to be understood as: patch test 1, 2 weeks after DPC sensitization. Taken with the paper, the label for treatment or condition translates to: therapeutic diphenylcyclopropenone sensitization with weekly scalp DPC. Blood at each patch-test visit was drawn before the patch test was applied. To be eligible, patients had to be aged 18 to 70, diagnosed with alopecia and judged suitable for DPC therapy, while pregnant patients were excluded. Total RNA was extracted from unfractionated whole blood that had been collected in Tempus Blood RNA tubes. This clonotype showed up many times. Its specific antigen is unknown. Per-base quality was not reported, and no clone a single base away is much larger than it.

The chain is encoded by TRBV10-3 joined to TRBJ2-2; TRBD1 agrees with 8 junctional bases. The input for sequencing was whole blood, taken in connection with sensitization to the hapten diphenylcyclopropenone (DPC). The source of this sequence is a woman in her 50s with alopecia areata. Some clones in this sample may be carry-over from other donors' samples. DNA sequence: TGTGCCACCGACAGGGGACAGGCGAACACCGGGGAGCTGTTTTTT. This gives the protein CATDRGQANTGELFF.